This TCR beta chain emerged from a study of OX40 agonist ivuxolimab in advanced cancers. The method was immunoSEQ multiplex PCR; TCRdb's version includes in-frame clones alone and lacks a portion of them. Of 44,000 or so clones in the sample, approximately 91% were seen once. Germline V gives CDR1 SGHAT, CDR2 FQNNGV. Trimming cost V 6 bases and J 2 bases; bases outside gene matches: 7. The CDR3 spans 14 residues. The rearrangement uses TRBV11-2 and TRBJ2-7; 7 nucleotides line up with TRBD1. This clonotype originated in an adult with an advanced solid tumor such as melanoma, head and neck, liver or kidney cancer. Sequenced here: CD4+ or CD8+ T cells sorted from blood, sampled in a trial of the OX40 agonist ivuxolimab. The CDR3, as DNA: TGTGCCAGCAGATCGACAGGGCCTCCCTACGAGCAGTACTTC. Protein sequence: CASRSTGPPYEQYF.